The 25 T cell receptor beta chains below all came from one sample that was sequenced in a study of blood T cell repertoires in COVID-19. Sequencing was performed with immunoSEQ multiplex PCR; in TCRdb, only in-frame clones are kept and a portion is missing. Found here are 250,000 to 300,000 clones, roughly 87% of them singletons; the top ten hold around 2.2%. The sequencing input was peripheral blood. The receptors derive from a woman between 50 and 59 years old who had recovered from COVID-19.

The chain carries TRBV11-2 and TRBJ1-2; TRBD1 matches 10 bases. Germline V lookup: CDR1 SGHAT, CDR2 FQNNGV. V shed 4 bases, J shed 5 bases, and the junction held 4 bases outside the gene matches. This CDR3 has 14 amino acids. The CDR3 region has the DNA TGTGCCAGCAGCTCGGGACAGGGGTGGTATGGCTACACCTTC. It encodes CASSSGQGWYGYTF. The full variable domain, in which reference TRBV11-2 and TRBJ1-2 provide the parts outside the CDR3, is EAGVAQSPRYKIIEKRQSVAFWCNPISGHATLYWYQQILGQGPKLLIQFQNNGVVDDSQLPKDRFSAERLKGVDSTLKIQPAKLEDSAVYLCASSSGQGWYGYTFGSGTRLTVV.

The CDR3 bases are TGTGCCAGCTCACCAGTAGCGGGGGCGTCCTACGAGCAGTACTTC. This gives the protein CASSPVAGASYEQYF. The genes are TRBV18 and TRBJ2-7; the match to TRBD2 covers 9 bases. V lost 2 bases, J lost 1 base, and 3 bases stayed unmatched. Germline loops: CDR1 KGHSH, CDR2 LQKENI. The CDR3 has 15 amino acids.

This chain uses TRBV6-5 with TRBJ1-2; 8 positions agree with TRBD1. The CDR3 runs to 13 residues. CDR1 is MNHEY, CDR2 SVGAGI, per germline. The ends lost 6 bases at V and 3 bases at J; junction bases unmatched: 3. The CDR3 here is CASRSTGDYGYTF. In nucleotides, the CDR3 is TGTGCCAGCAGGTCGACAGGGGACTATGGCTACACCTTC.

This chain joins TRBV11-1 and TRBJ1-1, with D uncertain. This CDR3 region has 12 residues. Germline CDR1 and CDR2: SGHAT and FQDESV (reference sequence). Trimming stripped 5 bases from V and 7 bases from J, with 11 bases between. The CDR3, as DNA: TGTGCCAGCAGCCCTCCCTATGGTGAAGCTTTCTTT. Its protein product is CASSPPYGEAFF.

This chain joins TRBV5-4 and TRBJ1-2, with D perhaps matching TRBD1 (5 bases). V was cut by 4 bases and J by 8 bases, with 30 bases left in between. The CDR3 has 18 residues. In germline, CDR1 is SGHNT, CDR2 YYREEE (reference sequence). CDR3 sequence reads: CASSSLARRVGGAGGYTF. The DNA of the CDR3 is TGTGCCAGCAGCAGCTTGGCCAGGCGGGTTGGGGGAGCGGGAGGCTACACCTTC.

V is TRBV18 and J is TRBJ2-5; D gene unclear. This CDR3 has 13 amino acids. CDR1 KGHSH and CDR2 LQKENI come from the germline V gene. V lost 2 bases, J lost 5 bases, and 9 bases lay in between. CDR3 region: CASSPNNGETQYF. CDR3 sequence (DNA): TGTGCCAGCTCACCAAATAACGGGGAGACCCAGTACTTC.

This chain links TRBV25-1 with TRBJ2-3; no clear D gene. The CDR3 sequence is 11 residues long. CDR1 and CDR2 (germline): MGHDK, SYGVNS. V lost 4 bases, J lost 10 bases, and 9 bases lay in between. The CDR3 DNA follows: TGTGCCAGCAGTGTTGGCGGAGCGCAGTATTTT. Translating gives CASSVGGAQYF.

The sample holds a few counts of this clone. V and J are TRBV7-2 and TRBJ2-2; no definite D call. The CDR3 is 14 amino acids. The V gene's germline CDR1 is SGHTA and CDR2 FQGNSA. Trimming pared 2 bases from V and 8 bases from J, leaving 12 bases between. The CDR3 nucleotides are TGTGCCAGCAGCTTAACCGGCGGCCCGGGGGAGCTGTTTTTT. It specifies CASSLTGGPGELFF.

This clone has a handful of counts. The chain recombines TRBV6-4 with TRBJ1-1; 8 bases align to TRBD1. The CDR3 has 13 residues. V lost 6 bases, J lost 3 bases, and 3 bases stayed unmatched. Germline CDR1 MRHNA, CDR2 SNTAGT. CDR3 region: CASSQTGDTEAFF. CDR3 in DNA: TGTGCCAGCAGCCAGACAGGGGACACTGAAGCTTTCTTT.

The rearrangement joins TRBV5-1 to TRBJ2-5; TRBD2 matches at 10 bases. This CDR3 has 15 amino acids. V gave up 0 bases and J gave up 5 bases; unmatched junction bases: 4. Germline V gene sequence: CDR1 SGHRS, CDR2 YFSETQ. CDR3 in DNA: TGCGCCAGCAGCTTGGGAGCGGGAGGGCTTGAGACCCAGTACTTC. Its translation: CASSLGAGGLETQYF.

The V call is TRBV10-3, the J call TRBJ2-1; D might be TRBD2 (6 bases). V was clipped by 2 bases and J by 0 bases, with 11 bases between them. The CDR3 is 16 residues long. Per germline, CDR1 ENHRY and CDR2 SYGVKD. The CDR3 protein is CAISEITGVSYNEQFF. CDR3 coding DNA: TGTGCCATCAGTGAGATCACGGGAGTCTCCTACAATGAGCAGTTCTTC.

This clone was picked up one time. This chain links TRBV5-8 with TRBJ1-2, with 12 bases fitting TRBD1. The CDR3 has 17 amino acids. Germline CDR1 SGHTS, CDR2 YDEGEE. V gave up 0 bases and J gave up 5 bases; unmatched junction bases: 8. This chain's CDR3 is CASSLAIPGQGAYGYTF. DNA of the CDR3: TGTGCCAGCAGCTTGGCGATACCGGGACAGGGGGCTTATGGCTACACCTTC.

The chain couples TRBV6-5 to TRBJ2-7, with a possible D match to TRBD1 (6 bases). CDR1 MNHEY and CDR2 SVGAGI come from the germline V gene. CDR3 length equals 15 residues. Trimming removed 9 bases from V and 0 bases from J, with 18 bases in between. The CDR3 sequence is CASWPNRASSYEQYF. The DNA for the CDR3 is TGTGCCAGTTGGCCAAACAGGGCAAGCTCCTACGAGCAGTACTTC.

With regard to this clone: One base away lies a much larger clone, so this may be a sequencing read error. V is TRBV7-2 and J is TRBJ1-1, with D unclear. V lost 5 bases and J 1 base, leaving 5 bases between the germline ends. CDR1 and CDR2 from the germline V gene are SGHTA and FQGNSA. The CDR3 consists of 12 residues. The CDR3 bases are TGTGCCAGCAGCCCCTGGAACACTGAAGCTTTCTTT. This codes for CASSPWNTEAFF.

The CDR3 DNA follows: TGTGCCAGCAGTATTACCCTGGGGGGGAACACTGAAGCTTTCTTT. Translation: CASSITLGGNTEAFF. This chain connects TRBV5-4 to TRBJ1-1; possibly TRBD1 for D (5 bases). The V end was cut by 5 bases, the J end by 1 base, with 15 bases between. This CDR3 is 15 amino acids long. In germline, CDR1 is SGHNT, CDR2 YYREEE (reference sequence).

The V gene is TRBV5-1, the J gene TRBJ1-1; 7 bases line up with TRBD1. The CDR3 covers 15 residues. The V gene's germline CDR1 is SGHRS and CDR2 YFSETQ. V shed 4 bases, J shed 1 base, and the junction held 7 bases outside the gene matches. The CDR3 protein is CASSPGGGRNTEAFF. In DNA, the CDR3 is TGCGCCAGCAGCCCGGGAGGGGGCAGGAACACTGAAGCTTTCTTT.

This clone came up once. The chain couples TRBV30 to TRBJ1-1; 10 nucleotides line up with TRBD1. Germline trimming cut 2 bases from V and 10 bases from J; bases unmatched to any gene: 16. The germline gives CDR1 GTSNPN, CDR2 SVGIG (reference sequence). This CDR3 has 16 residues. In DNA, the CDR3 is TGTGCCTGGAGTCTCCGGGACAGGGGCCGCCGGGCGGGAGCTTTCTTT. It codes for CAWSLRDRGRRAGAFF.

This chain uses TRBV2 with TRBJ2-7; TRBD2 might be the D (6 bases). V dropped 3 bases and J dropped 8 bases, with 20 bases sitting between them. In germline, CDR1 is SNHLY, CDR2 FYNNEI. CDR3 size: 15 residues. CDR3: CASSEEGSPGFQQYF. In DNA form, the CDR3 reads TGTGCCAGCAGTGAGGAGGGTAGTCCTGGGTTCCAGCAGTACTTC.

This clone was detected once. The rearrangement links TRBV4-2 to TRBJ1-5; 8 positions match TRBD1. The CDR3 contains 16 residues. V was pared by 4 bases and J by 6 bases, with 11 bases of the junction left unmatched. From germline, CDR1 is LGHNA and CDR2 YNFKEQ. The CDR3 nucleotides are TGTGCCAGCAGCCCAGGGGGCGGGTCAGGGCGTCAGCCCCAGCATTTT. This gives the protein CASSPGGGSGRQPQHF.

Written as DNA, the CDR3 is TGTGCCAGCAGCTTTGTAGTCGGGGTACAGTCCCAAGAGACCCAGTACTTC. This encodes CASSFVVGVQSQETQYF. This rearrangement joins TRBV7-9 to TRBJ2-5, with D possibly being TRBD2 (5 bases). Trimming left V 3 bases short and J 1 base short, with 18 bases between. CDR1 is SEHNR, CDR2 FQNEAQ, per germline (reference sequence). The CDR3 runs to 17 residues.

This chain connects TRBV6-5 to TRBJ1-3, with TRBD1 matching over 9 bases. The ends lost 6 bases at V and 4 bases at J; junction bases unmatched: 4. From germline, CDR1 is MNHEY and CDR2 SVGAGI. The length of the CDR3 is 14 residues. This chain's CDR3 is CASRGTGLGNTIYF. The CDR3 DNA reads TGTGCCAGCAGAGGGACAGGGCTAGGAAACACCATATATTTT.

Comments on this clone: Other DNA variants within this sample encode the same CDR3. This chain connects TRBV29-1 to TRBJ2-7, with 10 bases that match TRBD1. V was pared by 6 bases and J by 4 bases, with 3 bases of the junction left unmatched. Germline lookup yields CDR1 SQVTM and CDR2 ANQGSEA. This CDR3 region has 12 residues. The chain's CDR3 is CSVRTGGYEQYF. The DNA for the CDR3 is TGCAGCGTCAGGACAGGGGGATACGAGCAGTACTTC.

This clone was detected once. The chain has TRBV5-4 and TRBJ1-6; tentative D call: TRBD1 (6 bases). The germline CDR1 and CDR2 sequences are SGHNT and YYREEE (reference sequence). There are 16 residues in the CDR3. With 0 bases removed from V and 8 bases from J, the gap between germline ends came to 15 bases. The CDR3 sequence: CASSLGGGRGDSPLHF. The CDR3 coding sequence is TGTGCCAGCAGCTTGGGCGGGGGCCGGGGCGATTCACCCCTCCACTTT.

The chain couples TRBV5-5 to TRBJ2-6, with a tentative D call TRBD1 (5 bases). Germline lookup yields CDR1 SGHKS and CDR2 YYEKEE (reference sequence). The CDR3 has 18 residues. V lost 4 bases and J 0 bases, leaving 17 bases between the germline ends. CDR3 nucleotide sequence: TGTGCCAGCAGCCCGTGGGGCACATCCAGCTCTGGGGCCAACGTCCTGACTTTC. Its protein is CASSPWGTSSSGANVLTF.

Only one count was recorded for this clone. V usage is TRBV2 and J usage is TRBJ1-1; a possible D gene is TRBD1 (6 bases). Germline V gene data show CDR1 as SNHLY and CDR2 as FYNNEI. The CDR3 has 12 amino acids. V lost 3 bases to trimming and J lost 9 bases, with 11 bases between them. The CDR3: CASSEGAGQAFF. The DNA for the CDR3 is TGTGCCAGCAGTGAGGGGGCTGGACAAGCTTTCTTT.